This entry lists 19 T cell receptor beta chains sequenced from one sample in a study of blood T cell repertoires in COVID-19 (dated by TCRdb to the early 2020s). The library was produced with the immunoSEQ multiplex PCR assay. Entries here come from immuneACCESS through TCRdb and include only in-frame sequences with V and J called. Some clones fail to appear in such tables; in the studies checked, an unresolved V gene covers under half of the shortfall, and the cause of the remainder is unknown. The sample contains about 210,000 clones, about nine tenths of them found a single time. Approximately 10% of the sample rests with the top ten. The sequenced sample consisted of PBMCs or T cells enriched from blood (not recorded which). The receptors were gathered from a young man with acute COVID-19.

This clone occurred once. This CDR3 is CASSSTRGVHEQYF. The CDR3 nucleotides read TGTGCCAGCAGCTCAACCCGGGGGGTCCACGAGCAGTACTTC. This chain uses TRBV11-3 with TRBJ2-7, with TRBD2 matching 7 bases. This CDR3 comprises 14 residues. With 4 bases clipped from V and 5 bases from J, the junction kept 8 bases outside the gene matches. Germline V gene data show CDR1 as SGHNT and CDR2 as YENEEA.

The chain has TRBV27 and TRBJ2-1; 7 nucleotides match TRBD1. This CDR3 comprises 13 residues. V lost 2 bases, J lost 14 bases, and 9 bases stayed unmatched. Looked up from germline, CDR1 is MNHEY and CDR2 is SMNVEV (reference sequence). As DNA, the CDR3 is TGTGCCAGCAGTTTAGGGGGACAGTCGATGGAGTTCTTC. Its translation: CASSLGGQSMEFF.

The V and J genes are TRBV6-1 and TRBJ2-7, with a weak D call TRBD1 (5 bases). V was clipped by 3 bases and J by 6 bases, with 21 bases between them. The length of the CDR3 is 16 residues. Germline loops: CDR1 MNHNS, CDR2 SASEGT. The chain's CDR3 is CASSDWITQGTGEQYF. For the CDR3, the DNA is TGTGCCAGCAGTGACTGGATAACCCAGGGAACGGGCGAGCAGTACTTC.

The chain uses TRBV7-6 and TRBJ2-5; TRBD2 matches 11 bases. CDR1 and CDR2 (germline): SGHVS, FNYEAQ. The CDR3 is made up of 17 amino acids. Trimming cost V 1 base and J 1 base; bases outside gene matches: 5. The CDR3 coding sequence is TGTGCCAGCAGCTTAGGAATGACTAGCGGGATCCAAGAGACCCAGTACTTC. Its translation: CASSLGMTSGIQETQYF.

The rearrangement joins TRBV6-5 to TRBJ1-4, with D possibly matching TRBD1 (6 bases). The CDR3 sequence is 15 residues long. The germline V gene has CDR1 MNHEY and CDR2 SVGAGI. V lost 0 bases and J 6 bases, leaving 11 bases between the germline ends. CDR3 in amino acids: CASSYSRGVDEKLFF. DNA of the CDR3: TGTGCCAGCAGTTACTCCAGGGGAGTTGATGAAAAACTGTTTTTT.

J is TRBJ2-5 and V is TRBV7-2; no reliable D call. The germline V gene encodes CDR1 SGHTA and CDR2 FQGNSA. V was clipped by 2 bases and J by 2 bases, with 18 bases between them. The CDR3 is made up of 17 amino acids. CDR3 amino acids: CASSLYSRYESQETQYF. The CDR3 region has the DNA TGTGCCAGCAGCTTATATTCCCGCTACGAATCACAAGAGACCCAGTACTTC. Drawing the rest from reference TRBV7-2 and TRBJ2-5, the complete variable domain is GAGVSQSPSNKVTEKGKDVELRCDPISGHTALYWYRQSLGQGLEFLIYFQGNSAPDKSGLPSDRFSAERTGGSVSTLTIQRTQQEDSAVYLCASSLYSRYESQETQYFGPGTRLLVL.

This clone appeared a single time. The junction shows a germline mismatch at one end, possibly a read error. The chain joins TRBV7-7 to TRBJ2-1, with D possibly TRBD2 on 6 matching bases. CDR1 is SSHAT, CDR2 FNYEAQ, per germline (reference sequence). CDR3 length: 14 residues. DNA for the CDR3: TGTGCTAGCAGCTTAGGGACTGACTACAATGAGCAGTTCTTC. This gives the protein CASSLGTDYNEQFF.

This clone has a single count. The chain recombines TRBV27 with TRBJ1-3, with a weak D call TRBD1 (6 bases). The CDR3 runs 15 residues. V shed 2 bases and J shed 4 bases, with 12 bases lying between them. The germline gives CDR1 MNHEY, CDR2 SMNVEV (reference sequence). This CDR3 is CASSLARTEGNTIYF. Written as DNA, the CDR3 is TGTGCCAGCAGTTTAGCCCGGACAGAAGGAAACACCATATATTTT.

The chain recombines TRBV7-2 with TRBJ1-1; D is uncertain. The ends were cut back, 8 bases at V and 4 bases at J, with 17 bases in the middle. From germline, CDR1 is SGHTA and CDR2 FQGNSA. The CDR3 runs to 14 residues. This CDR3 reads CASSPPISGTEAFF. CDR3 bases: TGTGCCAGCTCCCCCCCCATTTCGGGCACTGAAGCTTTCTTT.

The chain links TRBV9 to TRBJ1-3; weak D call: TRBD1 (5 bases). The CDR3 has 15 residues. Germline V gives CDR1 SGDLS, CDR2 YYNGEE. Between the trimmed V and J ends, which lost 1 base and 3 bases, there was a span of 11 bases. The CDR3 bases are TGTGCCAGCAGCGTACAAGGAGGGGTTGGAAACACCATATATTTT. Translated: CASSVQGGVGNTIYF.

A few counts support this clone. V usage is TRBV18 and J usage is TRBJ2-3; 9 bases fit TRBD1. Trimming cost V 2 bases and J 0 bases; bases outside gene matches: 0. Germline V lookup: CDR1 KGHSH, CDR2 LQKENI. This CDR3 has 15 residues. Here the CDR3 reads CASSPDRGSTDTQYF. CDR3 nucleotides: TGTGCCAGCTCACCAGACAGGGGGAGCACAGATACGCAGTATTTT.

The sample holds one count of this clone. This chain uses TRBV7-6 with TRBJ1-1; TRBD1 matches 7 bases. In germline, CDR1 is SGHVS, CDR2 FNYEAQ. With 5 bases clipped from V and 0 bases from J, the junction kept 6 bases outside the gene matches. This CDR3 spans 15 amino acids. The CDR3: CASSPFGQVNTEAFF. The CDR3 nucleotides read TGTGCCAGCAGCCCCTTTGGACAGGTGAACACTGAAGCTTTCTTT.

The chain carries TRBV4-1 and TRBJ2-1; 11 bases align to TRBD2. Germline values: CDR1 MGHRA, CDR2 YSYEKL. CDR3 size: 17 residues. V lost 4 bases to trimming and J lost 0 bases; unmatched junction nucleotides: 5. CDR3 sequence (DNA): TGCGCCAGCAGCCGGTCTAGCGGGGGGAGCTCCTACAATGAGCAGTTCTTC. Its translation is CASSRSSGGSSYNEQFF.

DNA for the CDR3: TGTGCCACCAGCGGACGAAACAGGGCGTACAATGAGCAGTTCTTC. The encoded protein is CATSGRNRAYNEQFF. The rearrangement links TRBV15 to TRBJ2-1; TRBD1 is a possible D gene (6 bases). Between the trimmed V and J ends, which lost 5 bases and 4 bases, there was a span of 15 bases. This CDR3 contains 15 residues. Germline V lookup: CDR1 LNHNV, CDR2 YYDKDF (reference sequence).

The rearrangement joins TRBV18 to TRBJ1-1, with D perhaps TRBD1 (5 bases). The V gene lost 5 bases and the J gene lost 11 bases, with 18 bases spanning the gap. The CDR3 is 13 residues long. In germline, CDR1 is KGHSH, CDR2 LQKENI. CDR3 amino acids: CASSANYRGSAFF. CDR3 DNA: TGTGCCAGCTCAGCAAACTACCGGGGGTCCGCTTTCTTT.

V and J are TRBV27 and TRBJ2-2, with TRBD2 matching 7 bases. This CDR3 spans 16 amino acids. J gave up 1 base and V 5 bases, and 7 bases lay outside the gene matches. Germline loops: CDR1 MNHEY, CDR2 SMNVEV (reference sequence). The CDR3: CASSQRLAVNTGELFF. In DNA form, the CDR3 reads TGTGCCAGCAGTCAAAGGCTAGCGGTGAACACCGGGGAGCTGTTTTTT.

This chain joins TRBV15 and TRBJ2-1, with 7 bases aligning to TRBD1. Germline V gene data show CDR1 as LNHNV and CDR2 as YYDKDF (reference sequence). The CDR3 runs 13 residues. With V trimmed by 2 bases and J by 10 bases, 5 bases remained unmatched. The chain's CDR3 is CATSRRDREEQFF. For the CDR3, the DNA is TGTGCCACCAGCAGAAGAGACAGGGAAGAGCAGTTCTTC. The full variable domain, rest sourced from reference TRBV15 and TRBJ2-1, is DAMVIQNPRYQVTQFGKPVTLSCSQTLNHNVMYWYQQKSSQAPKLLFHYYDKDFNNEADTPDNFQSRRPNTSFCFLDIRSPGLGDTAMYLCATSRRDREEQFFGPGTRLTVL.

This clone was found a few times. This chain joins TRBV2 and TRBJ2-1; possible D gene TRBD2, 6 bases. With 3 bases removed from V and 10 bases from J, the gap between germline ends came to 22 bases. The CDR3 has 16 amino acids. Germline V gives CDR1 SNHLY, CDR2 FYNNEI. CDR3 in amino acids: CASSDLIRGLGGEQFF. DNA for the CDR3: TGTGCCAGCAGTGATCTAATTCGCGGGCTTGGGGGGGAGCAGTTCTTC.

The CDR3 loop is CASSAVPRGETQYF. The CDR3 bases are TGTGCCAGCAGCGCCGTCCCCAGGGGAGAGACCCAGTACTTC. The gene calls are TRBV9 and TRBJ2-5; tentatively, D is TRBD1 (6 bases). The V and J ends lost 3 bases and 4 bases respectively, with 13 bases between them. Germline CDR1 reads SGDLS; CDR2 reads YYNGEE. The CDR3 contains 14 residues. The full variable domain, its missing parts supplied by reference TRBV9 and TRBJ2-5, is DSGVTQTPKHLITATGQRVTLRCSPRSGDLSVYWYQQSLDQGLQFLIQYYNGEERAKGNILERFSAQQFPDLHSELNLSSLELGDSALYFCASSAVPRGETQYFGPGTRLLVL.